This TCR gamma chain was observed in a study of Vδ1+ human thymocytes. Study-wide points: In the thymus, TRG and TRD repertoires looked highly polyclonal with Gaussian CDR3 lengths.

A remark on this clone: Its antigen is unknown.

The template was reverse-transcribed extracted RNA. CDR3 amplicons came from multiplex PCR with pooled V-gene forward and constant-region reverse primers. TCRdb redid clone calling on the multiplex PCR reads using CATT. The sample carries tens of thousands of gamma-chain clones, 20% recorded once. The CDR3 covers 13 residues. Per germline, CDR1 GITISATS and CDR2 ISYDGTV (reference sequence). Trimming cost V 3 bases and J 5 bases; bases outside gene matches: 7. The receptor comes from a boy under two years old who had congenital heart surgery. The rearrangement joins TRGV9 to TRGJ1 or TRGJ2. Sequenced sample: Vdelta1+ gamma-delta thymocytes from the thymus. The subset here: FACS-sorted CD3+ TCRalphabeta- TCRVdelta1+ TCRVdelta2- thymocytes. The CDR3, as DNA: TGTGCCTTGTGGGAGCCTTGGAATTATAAGAAACTCTTT. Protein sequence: CALWEPWNYKKLF.